These 16 T cell receptor beta chains share one sample of origin, sequenced in a study of blood T cell repertoires in COVID-19. Libraries were prepared by immunoSEQ multiplex PCR; TCRdb keeps only in-frame clonotypes and omits some of them. The sample consists of under 350,000 clones, roughly 91% of them appearing once. The sample consisted of peripheral blood. These receptors were taken from a man aged 35-49 years with acute or convalescent COVID-19.

The chain employs TRBV4-2 and TRBJ2-1, with TRBD1 identical over 7 bases. This CDR3 has 15 residues. The ends lost 0 bases at V and 2 bases at J; junction bases unmatched: 1. Germline V gene lookup returns CDR1 LGHNA and CDR2 YNFKEQ. This chain's CDR3 is CASSQEGGPYNEQFF. CDR3 sequence (DNA): TGTGCCAGCAGCCAAGAAGGGGGCCCCTACAATGAGCAGTTCTTC.

The chain has TRBV3-1 (or the pseudogene TRBV3-2) and TRBJ1-2, with 10 bases matching TRBD1. V was pared by 6 bases and J by 2 bases, with 6 bases of the junction left unmatched. CDR3 length equals 15 residues. CDR1 and CDR2 from the germline V gene are LGHDT and YNNKEL (reference sequence). The CDR3 region is CASRPRDRGNYGYTF. In DNA form, the CDR3 reads TGTGCCAGCAGGCCGCGGGACAGGGGAAACTATGGCTACACCTTC.

This chain links TRBV4-2 with TRBJ2-3; D possibly corresponds to TRBD2 (6 bases). CDR3 length: 15 residues. Germline CDR1 and CDR2: LGHNA and YNFKEQ. The V end was cut by 4 bases, the J end by 1 base, with 12 bases between. The CDR3 here is CASSPTPGGTDTQYF. CDR3 sequence (DNA): TGTGCCAGCAGCCCCACACCGGGGGGCACAGATACGCAGTATTTT.

V is TRBV6-2 or TRBV6-3 and J is TRBJ1-2; tentative D call: TRBD1 (6 bases). Germline V gene lookup returns CDR1 MNHEY and CDR2 SVGEGT. V lost 2 bases and J 1 base, leaving 20 bases between the germline ends. This CDR3 contains 18 residues. CDR3 loop: CASSYRTDFSSFNYGYTF. The CDR3 region has the DNA TGTGCCAGCAGTTACCGGACAGACTTCTCCTCCTTTAACTATGGCTACACCTTC.

To note about this clone: At the DNA level, this CDR3 is encoded by other sequences in the same sample as well. The V call is TRBV6-5, the J call TRBJ2-3; unclear D gene. The germline gives CDR1 MNHEY, CDR2 SVGAGI. Between the trimmed V and J ends, which lost 2 bases and 6 bases, there was a span of 6 bases. The CDR3 has 12 residues. The CDR3 DNA follows: TGTGCCAGCAGTTACGTTAGTGATACGCAGTATTTT. The encoded protein is CASSYVSDTQYF.

The V call is TRBV7-9, the J call TRBJ1-2; D gene unclear. The V end was cut by 2 bases, the J end by 3 bases, with 22 bases between. CDR1 is SEHNR, CDR2 FQNEAQ, per germline (reference sequence). The CDR3 has 18 residues. The CDR3 loop is CASSLITADPKSYYGYTF. In DNA form, the CDR3 reads TGTGCCAGCAGCTTAATTACAGCAGACCCAAAATCCTACTATGGCTACACCTTC.

This clone was found a few times. V gene TRBV2 combines with J gene TRBJ1-1, with D perhaps TRBD1 (5 bases). CDR1 is SNHLY, CDR2 FYNNEI, per germline. V shed 11 bases and J shed 5 bases, with 15 bases lying between them. The CDR3 length is 12 residues. CDR3 DNA: TGTGCCCGGAGGAGGGGCCCGACTGAAGCTTTCTTT. Protein product: CARRRGPTEAFF.

This chain links TRBV7-9 with TRBJ1-6; D unclear. The germline gives CDR1 SEHNR, CDR2 FQNEAQ (reference sequence). This CDR3 has 13 amino acids. V was cut by 1 base and J by 10 bases, with 8 bases left in between. The CDR3 loop is CASSLETESPLHF. The CDR3 DNA follows: TGTGCCAGCAGCTTAGAGACGGAGTCACCCCTCCACTTT.

A few counts support this clone. The chain links TRBV11-2 to TRBJ2-7, with TRBD2 matching 7 bases. J gave up 3 bases and V 5 bases, and 10 bases lay outside the gene matches. CDR1 is SGHAT, CDR2 FQNNGV, per germline. The CDR3 is 15 residues long. The DNA for the CDR3 is TGTGCCAGCAGCCCTACAGGCAGGGACTACTACGAGCAGTACTTC. This encodes CASSPTGRDYYEQYF.

This clone was seen only once. This chain uses TRBV11-3 with TRBJ2-1; TRBD2 matches 10 bases. J lost 4 bases, V lost 1 base, and 4 bases had no gene match. The germline CDR1 and CDR2 sequences are SGHNT and YENEEA. The CDR3 is 16 residues long. The CDR3 is CASSLGSSGGYNEQFF. The CDR3 DNA is TGTGCCAGCAGCTTAGGGAGTAGCGGGGGGTACAATGAGCAGTTCTTC.

This clone appeared once. The genes are TRBV5-6 and TRBJ2-1; the match to TRBD2 covers 9 bases. The CDR3 loop spans 14 amino acids. Germline V gene lookup returns CDR1 SGHDT and CDR2 YYEEEE. The junction had 1 base not matched to a gene; V was cut back by 4 bases and J by 2 bases. The chain's CDR3 is CASSGGGAYNEQFF. As DNA, the CDR3 is TGTGCCAGCAGCGGCGGGGGGGCCTACAATGAGCAGTTCTTC.

This sequence joins TRBV6-5 and TRBJ1-1; 7 positions match TRBD1. There are 13 residues in the CDR3. CDR1 is MNHEY, CDR2 SVGAGI, per germline. V shed 7 bases, J shed 8 bases, and the junction held 10 bases outside the gene matches. CDR3 coding DNA: TGTGCCAGCACCCCCCCAGGGGGTGGCGAAGCTTTCTTT. Encoded protein: CASTPPGGGEAFF.

This clone was seen just once. V and J are TRBV29-1 and TRBJ1-2, with D possibly TRBD1 on 5 matching bases. V dropped 3 bases and J dropped 2 bases, with 16 bases sitting between them. The CDR3 has 15 residues. Germline assignment: CDR1 SQVTM and CDR2 ANQGSEA. In nucleotides, the CDR3 is TGCAGCGTTGAGCCCCCGTGGGGCCCCAACTATGGCTACACCTTC. Amino acid sequence: CSVEPPWGPNYGYTF.

The genes are TRBV6-5 and TRBJ1-1; D perhaps matches TRBD1 (5 bases). This CDR3 region has 16 residues. V was trimmed by 3 bases and J by 0 bases, leaving 14 bases between them. CDR1 is MNHEY and CDR2 is SVGAGI in the germline V gene. CDR3 residues: CASSYGGEGMNTEAFF. The DNA for the CDR3 is TGTGCCAGCAGTTATGGGGGGGAGGGGATGAACACTGAAGCTTTCTTT.

The rearrangement uses TRBV6-5 and TRBJ1-5, with a weak D call TRBD1 (6 bases). The V gene's germline CDR1 is MNHEY and CDR2 SVGAGI. The CDR3 contains 15 residues. The germline V and J ends were trimmed by 4 bases and 2 bases, with 12 bases remaining between them. The CDR3 here is CASSSRGTGNQPQHF. For the CDR3, the DNA is TGTGCCAGCAGTTCCAGGGGAACGGGCAATCAGCCCCAGCATTTT.

J is TRBJ2-7 and V is TRBV19, with a possible D match to TRBD1 (5 bases). CDR1 is LNHDA and CDR2 is SQIVND in the germline V gene (reference sequence). The CDR3 runs 14 residues. Trimming removed 6 bases at V and 0 bases at J, with 12 bases between. The DNA of the CDR3 is TGTGCCAGTAGCCTCAGGGCTTTCTCCTACGAGCAGTACTTC. This encodes CASSLRAFSYEQYF.